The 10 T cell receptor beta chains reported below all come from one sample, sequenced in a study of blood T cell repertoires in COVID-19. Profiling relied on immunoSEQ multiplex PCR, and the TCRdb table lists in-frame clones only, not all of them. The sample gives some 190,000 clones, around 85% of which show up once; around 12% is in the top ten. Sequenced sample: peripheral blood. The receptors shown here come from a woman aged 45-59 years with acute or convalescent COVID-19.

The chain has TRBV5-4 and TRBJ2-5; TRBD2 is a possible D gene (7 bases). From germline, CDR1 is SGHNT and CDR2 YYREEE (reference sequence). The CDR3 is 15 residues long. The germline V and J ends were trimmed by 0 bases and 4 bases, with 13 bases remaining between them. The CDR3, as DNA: TGTGCCAGCAGCTTGGAACGGGGGGCCGGAGAGACCCAGTACTTC. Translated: CASSLERGAGETQYF.

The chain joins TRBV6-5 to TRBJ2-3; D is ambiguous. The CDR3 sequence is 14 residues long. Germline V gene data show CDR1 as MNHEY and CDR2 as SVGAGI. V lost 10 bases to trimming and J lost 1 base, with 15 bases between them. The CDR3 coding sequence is TGTGCCACCCTCCACAACCACCGCACAGATACGCAGTATTTT. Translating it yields CATLHNHRTDTQYF.

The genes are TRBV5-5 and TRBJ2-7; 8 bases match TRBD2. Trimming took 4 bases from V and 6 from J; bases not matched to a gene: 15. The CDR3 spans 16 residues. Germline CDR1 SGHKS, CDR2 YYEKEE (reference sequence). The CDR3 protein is CASSPGGGYLAGEQYF. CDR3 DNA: TGTGCCAGCAGCCCCGGGGGGGGGTACCTCGCCGGCGAGCAGTACTTC.

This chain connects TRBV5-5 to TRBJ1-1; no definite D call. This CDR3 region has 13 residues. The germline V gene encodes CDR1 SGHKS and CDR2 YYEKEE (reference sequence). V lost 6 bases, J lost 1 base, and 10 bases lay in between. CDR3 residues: CASIASGNTEAFF. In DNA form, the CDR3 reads TGTGCCAGCATTGCCTCGGGGAACACTGAAGCTTTCTTT.

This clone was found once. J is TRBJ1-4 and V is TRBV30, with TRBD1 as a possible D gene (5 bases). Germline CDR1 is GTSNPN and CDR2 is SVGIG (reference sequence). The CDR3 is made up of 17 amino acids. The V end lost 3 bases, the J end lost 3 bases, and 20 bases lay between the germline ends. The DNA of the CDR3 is TGTGCCTGGAGCCCTGGGGCAAGTCTTGACCCTAATGAAAAACTGTTTTTT. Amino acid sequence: CAWSPGASLDPNEKLFF. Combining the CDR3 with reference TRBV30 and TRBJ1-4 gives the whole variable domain SQTIHQWPATLVQPVGSPLSLECTVEGTSNPNLYWYRQAAGRGLQLLFYSVGIGQISSEVPQNLSASRPQDRQFILSSKKLLLSDSGFYLCAWSPGASLDPNEKLFFGSGTQLSVL.

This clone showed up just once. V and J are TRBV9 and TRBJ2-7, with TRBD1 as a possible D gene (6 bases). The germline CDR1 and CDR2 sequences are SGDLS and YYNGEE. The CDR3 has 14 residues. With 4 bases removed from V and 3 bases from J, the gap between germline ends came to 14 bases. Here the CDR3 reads CASSQGPGFYEQYF. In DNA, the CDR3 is TGTGCCAGCAGCCAGGGGCCCGGATTCTACGAGCAGTACTTC.

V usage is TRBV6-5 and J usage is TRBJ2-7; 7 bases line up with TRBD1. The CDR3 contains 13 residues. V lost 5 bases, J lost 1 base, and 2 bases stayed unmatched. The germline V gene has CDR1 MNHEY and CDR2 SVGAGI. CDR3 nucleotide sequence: TGTGCCAGCAGTAGACAGGGTTCCTACGAGCAGTACTTC. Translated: CASSRQGSYEQYF.

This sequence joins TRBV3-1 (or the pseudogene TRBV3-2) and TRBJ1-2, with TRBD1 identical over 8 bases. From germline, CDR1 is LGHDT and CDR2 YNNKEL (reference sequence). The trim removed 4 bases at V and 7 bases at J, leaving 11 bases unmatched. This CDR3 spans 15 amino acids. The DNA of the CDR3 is TGTGCCAGCAGCCCCACCGGACAGGGAAGGGGTGGCTACACCTTC. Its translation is CASSPTGQGRGGYTF.

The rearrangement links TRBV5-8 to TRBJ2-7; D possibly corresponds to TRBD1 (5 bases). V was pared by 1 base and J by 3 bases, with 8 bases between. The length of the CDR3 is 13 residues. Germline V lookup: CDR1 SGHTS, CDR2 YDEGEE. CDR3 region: CASSLWGGYEQYF. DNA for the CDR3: TGTGCCAGCAGCTTGTGGGGCGGCTACGAGCAGTACTTC.

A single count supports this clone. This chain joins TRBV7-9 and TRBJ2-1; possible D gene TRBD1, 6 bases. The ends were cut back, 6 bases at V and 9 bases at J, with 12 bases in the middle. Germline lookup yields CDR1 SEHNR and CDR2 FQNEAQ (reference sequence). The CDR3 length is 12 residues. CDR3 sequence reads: CASSPPGVEQFF. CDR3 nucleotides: TGTGCCAGCAGTCCCCCAGGGGTTGAGCAGTTCTTC.